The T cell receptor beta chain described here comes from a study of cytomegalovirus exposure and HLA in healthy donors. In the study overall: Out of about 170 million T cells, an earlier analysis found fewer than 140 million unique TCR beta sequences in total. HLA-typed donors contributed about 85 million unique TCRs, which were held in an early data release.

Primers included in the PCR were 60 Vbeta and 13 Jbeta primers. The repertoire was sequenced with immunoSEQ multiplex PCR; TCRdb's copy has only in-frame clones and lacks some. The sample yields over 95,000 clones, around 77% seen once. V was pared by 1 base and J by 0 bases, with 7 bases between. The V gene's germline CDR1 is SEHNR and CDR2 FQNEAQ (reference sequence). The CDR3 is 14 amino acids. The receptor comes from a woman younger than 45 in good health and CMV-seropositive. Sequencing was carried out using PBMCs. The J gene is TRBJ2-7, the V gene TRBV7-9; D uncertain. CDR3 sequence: CASSLGQVSYEQYF. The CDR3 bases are TGTGCCAGCAGCTTAGGACAAGTCTCCTACGAGCAGTACTTC. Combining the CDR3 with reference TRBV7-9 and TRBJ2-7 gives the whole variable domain DTGVSQNPRHKITKRGQNVTFRCDPISEHNRLYWYRQTLGQGPEFLTYFQNEAQLEKSRLLSDRFSAERPKGSFSTLEIQRTEQGDSAMYLCASSLGQVSYEQYFGPGTRLTVT.